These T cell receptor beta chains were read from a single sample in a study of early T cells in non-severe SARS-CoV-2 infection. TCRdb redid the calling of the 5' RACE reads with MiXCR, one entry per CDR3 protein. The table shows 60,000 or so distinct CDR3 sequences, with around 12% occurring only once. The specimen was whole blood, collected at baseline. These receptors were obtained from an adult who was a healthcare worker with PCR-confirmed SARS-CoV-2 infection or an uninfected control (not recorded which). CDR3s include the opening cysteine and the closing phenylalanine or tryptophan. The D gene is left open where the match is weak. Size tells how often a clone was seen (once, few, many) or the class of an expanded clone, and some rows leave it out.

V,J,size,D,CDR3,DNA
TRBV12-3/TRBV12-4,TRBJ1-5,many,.,CASSPYGARSNQPQHF,TGTGCCAGCAGTCCCTATGGGGCCCGAAGCAATCAGCCCCAGCATTTT
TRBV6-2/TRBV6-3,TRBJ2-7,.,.,CASTQGTEQYF,TGTGCCAGCACCCAAGGGACCGAGCAGTACTTC
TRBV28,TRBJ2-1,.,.,CASSRRRQGLYNEQFF,TGTGCCAGCAGCAGACGAAGACAGGGACTCTACAATGAGCAGTTCTTC
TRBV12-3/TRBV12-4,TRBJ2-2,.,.,CASSRMGRFRELFF,TGTGCCAGCAGTAGAATGGGCAGATTTCGGGAGCTGTTTTTT
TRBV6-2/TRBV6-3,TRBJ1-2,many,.,CASSYSKTGIYYGYTF,TGTGCCAGCAGTTACTCGAAGACAGGCATCTACTATGGCTACACCTTC
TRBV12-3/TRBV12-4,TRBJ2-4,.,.,CASSLSFGWAKNIQYF,TGTGCCAGCAGTTTATCGTTTGGTTGGGCCAAAAACATTCAGTACTTC
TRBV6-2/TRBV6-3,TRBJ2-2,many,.,CASTTPVGSGDTGELFF,TGTGCCAGCACCACTCCAGTTGGGAGTGGGGACACCGGGGAGCTGTTTTTT
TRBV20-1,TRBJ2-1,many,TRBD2,CSARDPGVAGIGEQFF,TGCAGTGCTAGAGACCCCGGAGTAGCGGGTATCGGTGAGCAGTTCTTC
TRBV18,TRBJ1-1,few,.,CASSPGGKGMNTEAFF,TGTGCCAGCTCACCAGGGGGCAAGGGCATGAACACTGAAGCTTTCTTT
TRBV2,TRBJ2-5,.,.,CASRGISLQETQYF,TGTGCCAGCAGAGGGATTAGCCTCCAAGAGACCCAGTACTTC
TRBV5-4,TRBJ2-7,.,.,CASSLVQGGAYEQYF,TGTGCCAGCAGCTTGGTGCAGGGGGGCGCCTACGAGCAGTACTTC
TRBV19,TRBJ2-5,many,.,CNQTPGSQETQYF,TGCAACCAGACTCCCGGGAGTCAAGAGACCCAGTACTTC
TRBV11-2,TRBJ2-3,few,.,CASSKDGLDTDTQYF,TGTGCCAGCAGCAAGGACGGGCTGGACACAGATACGCAGTATTTT
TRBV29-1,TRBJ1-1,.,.,CSVDLPRGEAFF,TGCAGCGTTGATTTGCCCAGGGGTGAAGCTTTCTTT
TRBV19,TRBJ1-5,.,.,CASSTPWEPQHF,TGTGCCAGTAGTACACCATGGGAGCCCCAGCATTTT
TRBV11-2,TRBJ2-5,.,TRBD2,CASSSVSTSGRTKTQYF,TGTGCCAGCAGCTCAGTCTCGACTAGCGGGAGGACAAAGACCCAGTACTTC
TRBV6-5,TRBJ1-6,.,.,CASRKGNSPLHF,TGTGCCAGCAGGAAGGGTAATTCACCCCTCCACTTT
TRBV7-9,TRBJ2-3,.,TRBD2,CASSLALRLAGEHTDTQYF,TGTGCCAGCAGCTTAGCACTGAGACTAGCGGGGGAGCATACAGATACGCAGTATTTT
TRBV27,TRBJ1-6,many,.,CASSQRSLNSPLHF,TGTGCCAGCAGTCAGCGAAGTCTAAATTCACCCCTCCACTTT
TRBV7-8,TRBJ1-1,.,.,CASLDGDKTEAFF,TGTGCCAGTCTGGACGGGGATAAAACTGAAGCTTTCTTT
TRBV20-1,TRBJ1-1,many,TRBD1,CSAPTGDTEAFF,TGCAGTGCGCCCACAGGGGATACTGAAGCTTTCTTT
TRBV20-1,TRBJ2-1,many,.,CSARRTSEQFF,TGCAGTGCGCGCAGAACTAGTGAGCAGTTCTTC
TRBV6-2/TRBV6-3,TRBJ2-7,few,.,CASSPDNLFKYF,TGTGCCAGCAGCCCGGACAACCTCTTTAAATACTTC
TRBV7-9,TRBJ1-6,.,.,CASSLQDMSSPLHF,TGTGCCAGCAGCCTACAGGATATGAGTTCACCCCTCCACTTT
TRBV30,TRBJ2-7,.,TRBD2,CAWSVQGLAGGHSYEQYF,TGTGCCTGGAGTGTCCAGGGGCTAGCGGGGGGCCACTCCTACGAGCAGTACTTC
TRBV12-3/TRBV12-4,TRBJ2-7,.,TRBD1,CASTHRGRGRSYEQYF,TGTGCCAGCACCCACCGAGGTAGGGGGCGCTCCTACGAGCAGTACTTC
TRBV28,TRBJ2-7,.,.,CASSARLSSYEQYF,TGTGCCAGCAGTGCTAGGTTGAGCTCCTACGAGCAGTACTTC
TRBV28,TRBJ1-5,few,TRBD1,CASTSMTGSNQPQHF,TGTGCCAGCACCTCCATGACAGGGAGCAATCAGCCCCAGCATTTT
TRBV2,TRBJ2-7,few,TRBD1,CASSEGPRGISYEQYF,TGTGCCAGCAGTGAAGGACCCAGGGGGATTTCCTACGAGCAGTACTTC
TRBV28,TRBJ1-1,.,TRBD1,CASSLWTGSHEAFF,TGTGCCAGCAGTTTATGGACAGGGTCCCATGAAGCTTTCTTT
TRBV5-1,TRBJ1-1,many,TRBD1,CASSSKQGDTEAFF,TGCGCCAGCAGCTCGAAACAGGGGGACACTGAAGCTTTCTTT
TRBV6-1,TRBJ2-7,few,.,CASRFGRDYEQYF,TGTGCCAGCAGGTTCGGCAGGGACTACGAGCAGTACTTC
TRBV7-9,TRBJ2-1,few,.,CASSSLGFPYNEQFF,TGTGCCAGCAGCTCCCTGGGGTTCCCTTACAATGAGCAGTTCTTC
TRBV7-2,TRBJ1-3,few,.,CASSRVRGNTIYF,TGTGCCAGCAGCCGTGTCAGGGGAAACACCATATATTTT
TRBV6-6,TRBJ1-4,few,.,CASRTWGLTNEKLFF,TGTGCCAGCAGGACCTGGGGGTTAACTAATGAAAAACTGTTTTTT
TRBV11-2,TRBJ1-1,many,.,CASSLVGLNTEAFF,TGTGCCAGCAGCTTAGTAGGCCTGAACACTGAAGCTTTCTTT
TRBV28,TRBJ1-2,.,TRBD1,CASSQPGQPNYGYTF,TGTGCCAGCAGTCAACCGGGACAGCCTAACTATGGCTACACCTTC
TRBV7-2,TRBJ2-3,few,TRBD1,CASSTQGSTDTQYF,TGTGCCAGCAGCACACAGGGGAGCACAGATACGCAGTATTTT
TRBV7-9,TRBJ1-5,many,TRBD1,CASSLGTGNQPQHF,TGTGCCAGCAGCCTAGGGACAGGCAATCAGCCCCAGCATTTT
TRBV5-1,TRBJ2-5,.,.,CASYNQYQETQYF,TGCGCCAGCTACAATCAGTACCAAGAGACCCAGTACTTC
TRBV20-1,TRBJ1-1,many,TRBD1,CSARTPGGRPNTEAFF,TGCAGTGCTAGAACCCCAGGGGGGAGACCGAACACTGAAGCTTTCTTT
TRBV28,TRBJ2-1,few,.,CASSPGPLKSSYNEQFF,TGTGCCAGCAGCCCCGGTCCACTCAAAAGCTCCTACAATGAGCAGTTCTTC
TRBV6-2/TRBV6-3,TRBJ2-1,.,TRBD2,CASRGLAGNNEQFF,TGTGCCAGCAGAGGACTAGCGGGGAACAATGAGCAGTTCTTC
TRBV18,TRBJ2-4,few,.,CASSPQGSARAKNIQYF,TGTGCCAGCTCACCACAGGGTAGCGCCAGAGCCAAAAACATTCAGTACTTC
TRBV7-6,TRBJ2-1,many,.,CASSPTSAEINNEQFF,TGTGCCAGCAGCCCCACGAGTGCGGAAATCAACAATGAGCAGTTCTTC
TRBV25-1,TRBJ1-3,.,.,CASSTGSGNTIYF,TGTGCCAGCAGTACCGGCTCTGGAAACACCATATATTTT
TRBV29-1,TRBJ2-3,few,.,CSAEVILGSLSPDTQYF,TGCAGCGCCGAAGTTATTTTAGGGTCGCTTTCCCCAGATACGCAGTATTTT
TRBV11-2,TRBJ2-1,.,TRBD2,CASSLDHGRGSRGNEQFF,TGTGCCAGCAGCTTAGATCACGGGCGGGGGTCCCGGGGGAATGAGCAGTTCTTC
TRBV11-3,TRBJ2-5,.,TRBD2,CASSYLSGGSETQYF,TGTGCCAGCAGCTATCTTAGCGGGGGTTCTGAGACCCAGTACTTC